Detailed here is one T cell receptor (beta chain). Its antigen is currently unknown. This sample was taken from a study of monozygotic twins with inflammatory bowel disease. Overall study findings and caveats: No single strong signal or clonotype associated with IBD was supported. Twin pairs that were concordant did not differ from discordant pairs in repertoire similarity, possibly from limited power. Variability in patient repertoires may have come partly from differing immunosuppressive treatments.

The team made cDNA by running eight separate reactions for each sample. No DNA is given; TCRdb re-called the 5' RACE reads and lists each CDR3 protein once. The clone table shows roughly 300,000 distinct CDR3 sequences, with the ten largest holding 5.6%. The germline gives CDR1 MDHEN, CDR2 SYDVKM. The CDR3 runs to 14 residues. The rearrangement uses TRBV28 and TRBJ2-3; the D call of TRBD1 rests on TCRdb alone, since no DNA is present to check it. The sequenced sample was blood. This TCR derives from a human donor with ulcerative colitis or Crohn's disease, or a healthy co-twin of an affected twin (not recorded which). CDR3 sequence: CASSRPRSEDTQYF.